A selection of T cell receptor beta chains follows, all from one sample in a study of neoadjuvant nivolumab and ipilimumab in lung cancer. Assay: immunoSEQ multiplex PCR; the TCRdb copy retains only in-frame clones and omits some. Found here are 25,000 to 35,000 clones, 90% of them singletons; the top ten hold roughly 5%. The source material was peripheral blood, sampled after neoadjuvant nivolumab, alone or with ipilimumab, at or shortly before surgery. Source of these receptors: an adult with non-small cell lung cancer. Each CDR3 is given with its conserved first and last residue. Each record gives: CDR3 DNA, CDR3 protein, clone size, V gene, D gene, J gene. D genes are given only for firm matches. A clone size is listed for some rows: how often the clone was seen (once, few, many), or a class if it is expanded.

cdr3_nt: TGTGCCAGCAGCGGCGGCCCAGCAACTAATGAAAAACTGTTTTTT; cdr3_aa: CASSGGPATNEKLFF; clone_size: few; v_call: TRBV7-9; d_call: NA; j_call: TRBJ1-4
cdr3_nt: TGTGCCAGCAGCTCCGGGACAGGGGGATTGGCTAATGAAAAACTGTTTTTT; cdr3_aa: CASSSGTGGLANEKLFF; clone_size: NA; v_call: TRBV7-8; d_call: TRBD1; j_call: TRBJ1-4
cdr3_nt: TGTGCCACCAGTACCCGGGACAGGGGAAGCAATCAGCCCCAGCATTTT; cdr3_aa: CATSTRDRGSNQPQHF; clone_size: NA; v_call: TRBV15; d_call: TRBD1; j_call: TRBJ1-5
cdr3_nt: TGTGCCAGCAGTGTCGGGACAGGGGGCCTCACTGAAGCTTTCTTT; cdr3_aa: CASSVGTGGLTEAFF; clone_size: NA; v_call: TRBV2; d_call: TRBD1; j_call: TRBJ1-1
cdr3_nt: TGTGCCAGCAGCTTAGACGGGGCGGCCGGGGAGCTGTTTTTT; cdr3_aa: CASSLDGAAGELFF; clone_size: NA; v_call: TRBV7-7; d_call: NA; j_call: TRBJ2-2
cdr3_nt: TGCGCCAGCAGTCGGACAGGACAAGAGACCCAGTACTTC; cdr3_aa: CASSRTGQETQYF; clone_size: NA; v_call: TRBV5-1; d_call: TRBD1; j_call: TRBJ2-5
cdr3_nt: TGTGCCAGCAGTGAGGGACAGGGATTCGTCTATGGCTACACCTTC; cdr3_aa: CASSEGQGFVYGYTF; clone_size: once; v_call: TRBV2; d_call: TRBD1; j_call: TRBJ1-2
cdr3_nt: TGCGCCAGCAGAATGGAGAGGAGTCCCTATGGCTACACCTTC; cdr3_aa: CASRMERSPYGYTF; clone_size: NA; v_call: TRBV5-1; d_call: NA; j_call: TRBJ1-2
cdr3_nt: TGTGCCAGCTCACCAGCCACTCTAGCGGGAACGAACACCGGGGAGCTGTTTTTT; cdr3_aa: CASSPATLAGTNTGELFF; clone_size: NA; v_call: TRBV18; d_call: TRBD2; j_call: TRBJ2-2
cdr3_nt: TGTGCCAGCAGACCAGACGAGAGCGGGCCCAGCTCCTACAATGAGCAGTTCTTC; cdr3_aa: CASRPDESGPSSYNEQFF; clone_size: NA; v_call: TRBV7-9; d_call: NA; j_call: TRBJ2-1
cdr3_nt: TGTGCCAGTAGTATAATTCCCGGGACGGTCTCCTACGAGCAGTACTTC; cdr3_aa: CASSIIPGTVSYEQYF; clone_size: NA; v_call: TRBV19; d_call: NA; j_call: TRBJ2-7
cdr3_nt: TGTGCCAGCTCACGCACGAGCGGCCCAGAGGGAGGGACCTATGGCTACACCTTC; cdr3_aa: CASSRTSGPEGGTYGYTF; clone_size: NA; v_call: TRBV18; d_call: NA; j_call: TRBJ1-2
cdr3_nt: TGTGCCAGCAGCTTAGAGGTCCAATACACAGATACGCAGTATTTT; cdr3_aa: CASSLEVQYTDTQYF; clone_size: NA; v_call: TRBV7-9; d_call: NA; j_call: TRBJ2-3
cdr3_nt: TGTGCCAGCAGTGAAACCAGGAACTCTGGAAACACCATATATTTT; cdr3_aa: CASSETRNSGNTIYF; clone_size: NA; v_call: TRBV25-1; d_call: NA; j_call: TRBJ1-3
cdr3_nt: TGTGCCAGCTCGGACAGGGGGCTGACCTACGAGCAGTACTTC; cdr3_aa: CASSDRGLTYEQYF; clone_size: once; v_call: TRBV7-9; d_call: TRBD1; j_call: TRBJ2-7
cdr3_nt: TGCAGCGTTTTAAGGCAGGGAGAGGTGAACACTGAAGCTTTCTTT; cdr3_aa: CSVLRQGEVNTEAFF; clone_size: once; v_call: TRBV29-1; d_call: NA; j_call: TRBJ1-1
cdr3_nt: TGTGCCAGCAGATTCGCGAACACCGGGGAGCTGTTTTTT; cdr3_aa: CASRFANTGELFF; clone_size: NA; v_call: TRBV28; d_call: NA; j_call: TRBJ2-2
cdr3_nt: TGTGCCAGCACGGGAGTGAGGGGCTACACCTTC; cdr3_aa: CASTGVRGYTF; clone_size: few; v_call: TRBV2; d_call: NA; j_call: TRBJ1-2
cdr3_nt: TGTGCCAGCAGCCAAGCCGGGGCCGGGGCCAACGTCCTGACTTTC; cdr3_aa: CASSQAGAGANVLTF; clone_size: NA; v_call: TRBV14; d_call: NA; j_call: TRBJ2-6
cdr3_nt: TGTGCCAGCAGCCCTGGAGGGTACAGCGGGGGGGCCATAAATGAGCAGTTCTTC; cdr3_aa: CASSPGGYSGGAINEQFF; clone_size: NA; v_call: TRBV7-9; d_call: TRBD2; j_call: TRBJ2-1
cdr3_nt: TGTGCCAGCAGCTTAGCGCGGATAGCGGGGGGGCTTGAGACCCAGTACTTC; cdr3_aa: CASSLARIAGGLETQYF; clone_size: NA; v_call: TRBV7-7; d_call: TRBD2; j_call: TRBJ2-5
cdr3_nt: TGTGCCAGCAGTAATCGGGACAGTGGGACGGAGACCCAGTACTTC; cdr3_aa: CASSNRDSGTETQYF; clone_size: few; v_call: TRBV28; d_call: TRBD1; j_call: TRBJ2-5
cdr3_nt: TGCGCCAGCAGCTTGGAGGGACAGGGAACATACAATGAGCAGTTCTTC; cdr3_aa: CASSLEGQGTYNEQFF; clone_size: NA; v_call: TRBV5-1; d_call: TRBD1; j_call: TRBJ2-1
cdr3_nt: TGTGCCAGCAGTGTTAAGGGGGCCGATGGCTACACCTTC; cdr3_aa: CASSVKGADGYTF; clone_size: NA; v_call: TRBV6-1; d_call: TRBD1; j_call: TRBJ1-2
cdr3_nt: TGTGCCAGCAGCCGTGGGGAGACCCAGTACTTC; cdr3_aa: CASSRGETQYF; clone_size: few; v_call: TRBV5-4; d_call: NA; j_call: TRBJ2-5
cdr3_nt: TGTGCCAGCAGCTTAGGAGACAGGAAAGAGACCCAGTACTTC; cdr3_aa: CASSLGDRKETQYF; clone_size: NA; v_call: TRBV7-9; d_call: NA; j_call: TRBJ2-5